This T cell receptor beta chain was recorded in a study of metastatic and nonmetastatic thyroid tumors. Study details: Where malignant and benign thyroid patients were concerned, repertoires were compared across blood and tumor or nodule tissue.

Germline values: CDR1 SGDLS, CDR2 YYNGEE. This CDR3 comprises 15 residues. The trim removed 3 bases at V and 3 bases at J, leaving 4 bases unmatched. With regard to this clone: At the DNA level, this CDR3 is encoded by other sequences in the same sample as well.

Each patient went into thyroid surgery without having received any treatment. In the authors' workflow: A classifier for distant metastasis in papillary thyroid cancer was constructed using CDR3 differences observed across clinicopathological groups. TCRdb reanalyzed the PCR reads with MiXCR. The V and J calls come from TCRdb's annotation, not from the publication. Of 10,000 to 15,000 clones listed, approximately 29% are singletons. The sequenced sample was tumor tissue. The source is a female donor with papillary thyroid cancer or a benign thyroid nodule (not recorded which). Some clones in this sample may be carry-over from other donors' samples. The rearrangement uses TRBV9 and TRBJ2-3, with 10 bases lining up with TRBD2. This chain's CDR3 is CASSAGTSVTDTQYF. CDR3 nucleotide sequence: TGTGCCAGCAGCGCCGGGACTAGCGTAACAGATACGCAGTATTTT.